A single sample gave rise to the 22 T cell receptor beta chains below, sequenced in a study of a mutant IDH1 vaccine in newly diagnosed glioma. No cognate antigen is known for these TCRs. Described time point: week 11, during vaccination. Vaccine doses each comprised 300 ug of mutant IDH1 20-mer peptide, with topical imiquimod. Repertoires were generated with immunoSEQ multiplex PCR, while TCRdb's copy carries only in-frame clones and drops some. The data show some 64,000 clones, approximately 84% seen once. Sequenced material: PBMCs, taken from a glioma patient whose treatment included an IDH1 peptide vaccine. These receptors came from a woman aged 50 to 65 with glioma.

V is TRBV6-1 and J is TRBJ1-6; D is ambiguous. The CDR3 is made up of 13 amino acids. V lost 2 bases to trimming and J lost 9 bases, with 8 bases between them. Per germline, CDR1 MNHNS and CDR2 SASEGT. CDR3 sequence reads: CASSEILSSPLHF. The CDR3 DNA reads TGTGCCAGCAGTGAAATCCTAAGTTCACCCCTCCACTTT.

The rearrangement uses TRBV19 and TRBJ2-3, with a tentative D call TRBD1 (6 bases). CDR3 size: 15 residues. CDR1 is LNHDA, CDR2 SQIVND, per germline (reference sequence). Deletions cut 4 bases from V and 4 bases from J, with 15 bases between. The CDR3 sequence: CASSSSVWGPDTQYF. Here the CDR3 DNA reads TGTGCCAGTAGTAGTTCAGTTTGGGGGCCAGATACGCAGTATTTT. The variable domain in full, completed from reference TRBV19 and TRBJ2-3, reads DGGITQSPKYLFRKEGQNVTLSCEQNLNHDAMYWYRQDPGQGLRLIYYSQIVNDFQKGDIAEGYSVSREKKESFPLTVTSAQKNPTAFYLCASSSSVWGPDTQYFGPGTRLTVL.

The chain has TRBV5-1 and TRBJ2-7; D is unresolved. V was clipped by 4 bases and J by 4 bases, with 15 bases between them. The CDR3 is 14 amino acids. Germline CDR1 is SGHRS and CDR2 is YFSETQ. This CDR3 is CASSLETEVYEQYF. Written as DNA, the CDR3 is TGCGCCAGCAGCCTGGAAACAGAGGTTTACGAGCAGTACTTC.

This chain joins TRBV19 and TRBJ2-6; tentative D call: TRBD2 (6 bases). The CDR3 extends over 17 amino acids. The ends were cut back, 4 bases at V and 0 bases at J, with 13 bases in the middle. Germline-derived CDR1 and CDR2 are LNHDA and SQIVND (reference sequence). The CDR3 protein is CASSTGVRDSGANVLTF. CDR3 nucleotide sequence: TGTGCCAGTAGTACGGGGGTTCGGGACTCTGGGGCCAACGTCCTGACTTTC.

The rearrangement joins TRBV9 to TRBJ2-6; 8 bases agree with TRBD2. This CDR3 contains 15 residues. Germline V lookup: CDR1 SGDLS, CDR2 YYNGEE. The junction had 0 bases not matched to a gene; V was cut back by 4 bases and J by 0 bases. Here the CDR3 DNA reads TGTGCCAGCAGCCGGGGGGGCTCTGGGGCCAACGTCCTGACTTTC. Its translation is CASSRGGSGANVLTF.

This chain links TRBV20-1 with TRBJ1-4; unclear D gene. The germline CDR1 and CDR2 sequences are DFQATT and SNEGSKA (reference sequence). This CDR3 has 11 residues. Trimming cost V 6 bases and J 5 bases, with 7 bases left between them. Here the CDR3 reads CSAPQNEKLFF. In nucleotides, the CDR3 is TGCAGTGCACCCCAAAATGAAAAACTGTTTTTT.

The chain joins TRBV18 to TRBJ2-7; D uncertain. CDR1 is KGHSH and CDR2 is LQKENI in the germline V gene. V was clipped by 1 base and J by 1 base, with 5 bases between them. The CDR3 runs 13 residues. Here the CDR3 DNA reads TGTGCCAGCTCACCACAACAGTCCTACGAGCAGTACTTC. This codes for CASSPQQSYEQYF.

The chain recombines TRBV4-1 with TRBJ2-7; 10 bases map to TRBD1. Unmatched junction bases numbered 12, after V lost 3 bases and J lost 4 bases. This CDR3 has 17 amino acids. Germline V gives CDR1 MGHRA, CDR2 YSYEKL. CDR3 residues: CASSHPFLDRGLYEQYF. The CDR3 DNA sequence: TGCGCCAGCAGCCACCCCTTCTTAGACAGGGGGCTGTACGAGCAGTACTTC.

The rearrangement uses TRBV4-3 and TRBJ2-2; D not resolved. The CDR3 contains 15 residues. Trimming took off 0 bases at V and 0 bases at J, with 5 bases between the two ends. Germline assignment: CDR1 LGHNA and CDR2 YSLEER. CDR3 DNA sequence: TGCGCCAGCAGCCAAGATTGGGCGAACACCGGGGAGCTGTTTTTT. This translates into CASSQDWANTGELFF.

This clone has only one observation. This chain uses TRBV18 with TRBJ1-2; D is undetermined. This CDR3 spans 13 amino acids. Germline V CDR1 and CDR2: KGHSH, LQKENI. Trimming left V 4 bases short and J 6 bases short, with 12 bases between. Written as DNA, the CDR3 is TGTGCCAGCTCACAACAGAAACTAGATGGCTACACCTTC. Protein: CASSQQKLDGYTF.

V gene TRBV27 combines with J gene TRBJ2-1; 8 bases are a match to TRBD2. Germline V CDR1 and CDR2: MNHEY, SMNVEV (reference sequence). This CDR3 is built from 15 residues. The V gene end was trimmed by 3 bases and the J gene end by 3 bases; junction bases not matched to a gene: 4. This chain's CDR3 is CASSFGGGFYNEQFF. For the CDR3, the DNA is TGTGCCAGCAGTTTTGGCGGGGGGTTCTACAATGAGCAGTTCTTC.

The chain uses TRBV15 and TRBJ1-3; D is undetermined. Germline assignment: CDR1 LNHNV and CDR2 YYDKDF (reference sequence). This CDR3 region has 16 residues. V lost 0 bases and J 2 bases, leaving 11 bases between the germline ends. CDR3: CATSRETVLTGNTIYF. The CDR3 DNA sequence: TGTGCCACCAGCAGAGAGACGGTGCTGACTGGAAACACCATATATTTT.

This chain joins TRBV6-1 and TRBJ2-7; D remains ambiguous. CDR1 and CDR2 (germline): MNHNS, SASEGT. Deletions cut 2 bases from V and 3 bases from J, with 5 bases between. This CDR3 region has 12 residues. The chain's CDR3 is CASSESLYEQYF. CDR3 nucleotides: TGTGCCAGCAGTGAATCTCTCTACGAGCAGTACTTC.

This clone is classed as medium-sized. This chain links TRBV7-9 with TRBJ1-1; D uncertain. The CDR3 extends over 12 amino acids. Trimming stripped 3 bases from V and 10 bases from J, with 12 bases between. Germline V gives CDR1 SEHNR, CDR2 FQNEAQ (reference sequence). The CDR3 coding sequence is TGTGCCAGCAGCTTTCAAAACATGGGAGCTTTCTTT. Protein sequence: CASSFQNMGAFF.

In its sample, this clone was seen a few times. The chain combines TRBV27 with TRBJ2-7; D is possibly TRBD1 or TRBD2 (6 bases each). Germline loops: CDR1 MNHEY, CDR2 SMNVEV (reference sequence). This CDR3 contains 15 residues. The V end was cut by 2 bases, the J end by 0 bases, with 11 bases between. In nucleotides, the CDR3 is TGTGCCAGCAGTTTAGTGGGGGGCCTCTCCTACGAGCAGTACTTC. This encodes CASSLVGGLSYEQYF.

In this sample, this clone turned up a few times. V is TRBV5-6 and J is TRBJ1-1; perhaps TRBD1 as D (5 bases). This CDR3 has 13 amino acids. Germline CDR1 and CDR2: SGHDT and YYEEEE. V gave up 5 bases and J gave up 0 bases, with 8 bases separating them. The CDR3 coding sequence is TGTGCCAGCAGATGGGGCCTGAACACTGAAGCTTTCTTT. Its protein is CASRWGLNTEAFF. Full variable domain (missing parts from reference TRBV5-6 and TRBJ1-1): DAGVTQSPTHLIKTRGQQVTLRCSPKSGHDTVSWYQQALGQGPQFIFQYYEEEERQRGNFPDRFSGHQFPNYSSELNVNALLLGDSALYLCASRWGLNTEAFFGQGTRLTVV.

The CDR3 loop reads CASSVQLAGGDNEQFF. DNA for the CDR3: TGTGCCAGCAGCGTCCAGCTAGCGGGGGGCGACAATGAGCAGTTCTTC. The gene calls are TRBV9 and TRBJ2-1; TRBD2 matches at 11 bases. The germline gives CDR1 SGDLS, CDR2 YYNGEE. This CDR3 spans 16 amino acids. V shed 2 bases, J shed 5 bases, and the junction held 6 bases outside the gene matches.

The chain joins TRBV28 to TRBJ1-4, with D uncertain. Trimming cost V 8 bases and J 7 bases, with 11 bases left between them. This CDR3 spans 12 amino acids. The germline gives CDR1 MDHEN, CDR2 SYDVKM. DNA of the CDR3: TGTGCCAGCGGCATGTTCGGTGAAAAACTGTTTTTT. This codes for CASGMFGEKLFF.

V is TRBV6-1 and J is TRBJ1-1; no firm D call. Germline CDR1 MNHNS, CDR2 SASEGT. V lost 7 bases and J 4 bases, leaving 13 bases between the germline ends. The CDR3 has 13 amino acids. The CDR3 protein is CASMGSVGTEAFF. CDR3 DNA sequence: TGTGCCAGCATGGGCAGCGTGGGCACTGAAGCTTTCTTT.

The DNA for the CDR3 is TGCGCCAGCAGCCAAGAGGGGTCAATGCCGTCCTACAATGAGCAGTTCTTC. This gives the protein CASSQEGSMPSYNEQFF. The chain recombines TRBV4-1 with TRBJ2-1; D unresolved. Looked up from germline, CDR1 is MGHRA and CDR2 is YSYEKL. CDR3 size: 17 residues. Trimming left V 0 bases short and J 1 base short, with 13 bases between.

The V gene is TRBV27, the J gene TRBJ1-5; 7 bases fit TRBD1. CDR1 is MNHEY, CDR2 SMNVEV, per germline (reference sequence). The ends lost 3 bases at V and 6 bases at J; junction bases unmatched: 5. The CDR3 spans 14 residues. The CDR3 sequence is CASSFQGGGQPQHF. In DNA, the CDR3 is TGTGCCAGCAGTTTCCAGGGGGGCGGTCAGCCCCAGCATTTT.

This clone was counted once. DNA of the CDR3: TGTGCCAGCAGTTTAAAAAATCAACTAGCGGGGAGGAATGAGCAGTTCTTC. Translation: CASSLKNQLAGRNEQFF. The chain carries TRBV27 and TRBJ2-1; 10 nucleotides agree with TRBD2. CDR3 length equals 17 residues. CDR1 MNHEY and CDR2 SMNVEV come from the germline V gene (reference sequence). The trim removed 2 bases at V and 7 bases at J, leaving 11 bases unmatched.